Reported below is one T cell receptor beta chain. Which antigen it targets is not known. One base away there is no much larger clone; base qualities are not given. The sample belongs to a study of blood T cell repertoires in COVID-19 (dated by TCRdb to 2019 to 2021). In the study overall: Samples from collaborators originated in the United States, Italy and Spain and spanned both the acute and convalescent phases of COVID-19. Subjects who had been exposed to COVID-19, were actively infected with it, or had recovered from it provided the deeply sampled blood TCRbeta repertoires that made up the dataset. HLA class I and class II types, where available, came from metadata supplied by the sample provider rather than from assay-based typing. The repertoires were released in a freely available public database meant as a resource for research on the immune response to SARS-CoV-2. The material from the prospective study consisted of cDNA or gDNA derived from T cells, B-cell-depleted T cells, or PBMCs. Nearly every sample came with metadata listing a de-identified subject ID, COVID-19 status, age in years and sex. The samples were drawn from two sources: the first 160 participants of the ongoing ImmuneRACE study, and 1,200 or so subjects contributed by 6 global collaborators.

Samples from volunteer blood donors who had recovered from COVID-19 were contributed by a second Seattle source. Collaborating institutions collected whole blood in K2EDTA tubes following their own protocols. For TCRbeta analysis, collaborator samples were shipped as frozen whole blood, as isolated PBMCs, or as DNA extracted from either sample type. TCRbeta CDR3 regions were amplified from genomic DNA by means of the immunoSEQ Assay, a bias-controlled multiplex PCR. Concerning the study's data processing: The number of nucleated cells in each sample was estimated by amplification of reference gene primers within the assay. To quantify the absolute abundance of each unique TCRbeta CDR3 rearrangement, sequence reads were collapsed and filtered. For each sample, productive Simpson clonality was calculated by taking the square root of Simpson's diversity index across productive rearrangements. As stored in TCRdb, this immuneACCESS dataset retains in-frame rearrangements with V and J assigned. A fraction of the clones does not appear; measured against another copy, unresolved V genes explain less than half of the discrepancy, and the remainder lacks a known reason. The DNA gave D and trimming, while V, J and clone size come from that table. Present in this sample are hundreds of thousands of clones, about four fifths of which were seen just once. The top ten clonotypes cover roughly a tenth of the sample.

The paper's findings and limits, for the study overall: How much clinical and demographic metadata was included differed by source and by participant, and the metadata was provided uncurated.

The CDR3 starts with the cysteine, ends with the phenylalanine, and has 15 residues. Left in the record is the CDR3 DNA by itself, 45 bases read in frame from the first base. Relative to germline, V is 0 bases shorter and J is 6 bases shorter, with 9 bases between their ends. According to the germline V gene, CDR1 reads MNHEY and CDR2 reads SVGAGI. The specimen was peripheral blood. This chain is built from TRBV6-5 and TRBJ2-6; TRBD1 might be the D gene, on 6 matching bases. The origin of this receptor is a woman aged 45-60 years who had recovered from COVID-19. The CDR3 protein sequence reads: CASSYSQGQANVLTF. The bases are TGTGCCAGCAGTTACTCGCAGGGGCAGGCCAACGTCCTGACTTTC.